This T cell receptor beta chain came from a study of PD-1 blockade in classical Hodgkin lymphoma. The CDR3 is 14 residues long. V dropped 1 base and J dropped 9; count of bases not matched to a gene: 7. CDR1 is SGHTA and CDR2 is FQGTGA in the germline V gene. The study's findings and limits: Patients newly diagnosed and complete responders had comparable baseline diversity. By C4D1, diversity of CD4+ TCRs had risen significantly, whereas that of CD8+ TCRs had not.

Exposure to brentuximab vedotin varied, and each patient had relapsed following autologous stem cell transplantation. Clones were read by immunoSEQ multiplex PCR, and TCRdb kept only the in-frame ones, dropping some. The repertoire holds more than 140,000 clones, 78% seen once, with over 7.5% in the top ten. With regard to this clone: Its antigen is not identified.

The sample in question was peripheral blood mononuclear cells (PBMCs), obtained before the second cycle of nivolumab. The sequence was collected from a human donor with classical Hodgkin lymphoma. This sequence joins TRBV7-3 and TRBJ2-7; TRBD1 matches at 9 bases. CDR3 DNA: TGTGCCAGCAGCTTAATGGGACAGGGAGGGACGCAGTACTTC. It specifies CASSLMGQGGTQYF.